The clone carrying this T cell receptor beta chain was seen a handful of times. The antigen is undetermined. TCRB transcripts that were expressed got sequenced, as all of the isolated RNA had been reverse transcribed. The data were produced by immunoSEQ multiplex PCR, yet TCRdb's version contains in-frame clones alone and is incomplete. This sample has about 170,000 clones, with about 7.9% found just once. Sorting gave populations that all exceeded 95% purity. This sample is drawn from a study of beta chain features in type 1 diabetes. On the study more broadly: Patients shared similar age, gender and cell yields with healthy donors. Study outcomes and limitations: Within the patient group, naive, central memory and Treg TCRB repertoires appeared more similar to each other than within healthy donors. All four CD4+ subsets of Type 1 diabetes patients contained TCRB CDR3s that were moderately but significantly shorter. Cells with high TCR expression could be over-represented when cDNA is sequenced.

This TCR derives from a young man with type 1 diabetes. The sequencing sample was made of central memory CD4+ T cells from blood.

CDR3 region: CASSLGQMDRETF. The CDR3 region has the DNA TGCGCCAGCAGCTTGGGGCAAATGGACAGGGAGACCTTC. The gene calls are TRBV5-1 and TRBJ1-2; TRBD1 agrees at 8 bases. Germline loops: CDR1 SGHRS, CDR2 YFSETQ. With V trimmed by 0 bases and J by 14 bases, 9 bases remained unmatched. CDR3 size: 13 residues.